This record concerns one T cell receptor (beta chain) sequence. This sample is part of a study of beta chain features in type 1 diabetes. Overall study: Healthy donors and patients had similar age, gender and cell yields.

Expressed TCRB transcripts were sequenced because the isolated RNA had all been reverse transcribed beforehand. The average read count of naive, central memory and regulatory T cell samples was approximately 3.5 million. Only in-frame clones appear in the TCRdb table, and some are missing; sequencing was by immunoSEQ multiplex PCR. This sample carries 130,000 to 150,000 clones, roughly 53% of them seen once, and the ten largest clones take under 0.45%. In germline, CDR1 is SGHNT, CDR2 YYREEE (reference sequence). The V gene end was trimmed by 4 bases and the J gene end by 7 bases; junction bases not matched to a gene: 5. There are 14 residues in the CDR3.

Sequenced sample: Tregs from blood. This rearrangement joins TRBV5-4 to TRBJ2-2; 9 nucleotides match TRBD1. The receptor was isolated from a man between 18 and 29 years old in good health. The CDR3 here is CASSVDRGFGELFF. Here the CDR3 DNA reads TGTGCCAGCAGCGTAGACAGGGGGTTCGGGGAGCTGTTTTTT. Supplemented by reference TRBV5-4 and TRBJ2-2, the full variable domain reads ETGVTQSPTHLIKTRGQQVTLRCSSQSGHNTVSWYQQALGQGPQFIFQYYREEENGRGNFPPRFSGLQFPNYSSELNVNALELDDSALYLCASSVDRGFGELFFGEGSRLTVL.